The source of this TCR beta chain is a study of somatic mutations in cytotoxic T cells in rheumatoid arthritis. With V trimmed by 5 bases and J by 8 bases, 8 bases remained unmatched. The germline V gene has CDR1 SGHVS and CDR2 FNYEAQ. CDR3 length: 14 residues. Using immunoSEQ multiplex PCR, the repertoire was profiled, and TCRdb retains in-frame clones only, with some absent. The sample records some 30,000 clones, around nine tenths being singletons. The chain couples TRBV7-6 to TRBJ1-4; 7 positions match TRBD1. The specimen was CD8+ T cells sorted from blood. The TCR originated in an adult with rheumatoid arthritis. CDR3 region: CASSPRQGREKLFF. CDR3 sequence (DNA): TGTGCCAGCAGCCCCCGACAGGGTCGCGAAAAACTGTTTTTT.